This T cell receptor (beta chain) appears in the sequencing data of a study of T cell responses to AZD1222 COVID-19 vaccine. General study findings and limits: Possibly, clonal diversity was underestimated; donors were largely white British and included more females. Of spike-specific TCRs, nearly half reportedly target regions left unmutated in variants. A rise in Spike-specific TCR breadth and depth followed two AZD1222 doses.

On this clone: Its cognate antigen is unknown.

This CDR3 comprises 13 residues. V lost 1 base, J lost 15 bases, and 16 bases lay in between. Germline CDR1 is SGHNT and CDR2 is YENEEA. Data came from immunoSEQ multiplex PCR; TCRdb stores just in-frame clones and leaves some out. The table has roughly 67,000 clones, about 87% seen once. The rearrangement uses TRBV11-3 and TRBJ2-1; D remains ambiguous. The clonotype originates from an adult in good health. This specimen consisted of peripheral blood, obtained on day 0 of AZD1222 vaccination. The CDR3: CASSLGRSRGMFF. The CDR3 DNA sequence: TGTGCCAGCAGCTTAGGTCGCTCCCGAGGTATGTTCTTC.